What follows are 20 T cell receptor beta chains derived from one specimen sequenced in a study of blood T cell repertoires in COVID-19. Measured with immunoSEQ multiplex PCR; TCRdb has only the in-frame clones, and not every one. This table has 70,000 or so clones, about 80% appearing once. The sequenced sample was peripheral blood. The receptors shown here come from a human donor in a cohort sampled during active COVID-19.

V is TRBV25-1 and J is TRBJ2-5; the match to TRBD2 covers 9 bases. This CDR3 is built from 16 residues. Germline CDR1 MGHDK, CDR2 SYGVNS. The J segment lost 2 bases and the V segment lost 3 bases, leaving 7 bases of the junction unmatched. CDR3 nucleotides: TGTGCCAGCAGTGACCCCACCGGACTAGCGCAAGAGACCCAGTACTTC. Translated, it gives CASSDPTGLAQETQYF.

The chain links TRBV7-2 to TRBJ1-2; D might be TRBD1 (5 bases). Trimming removed 6 bases from V and 4 bases from J, with 18 bases in between. Germline values: CDR1 SGHTA, CDR2 FQGNSA. The CDR3 runs to 15 residues. CDR3 nucleotides: TGTGCCAGCAGACCCGGGAGGGGCCGGGGCTATGGCTACACCTTC. It specifies CASRPGRGRGYGYTF.

The chain couples TRBV6-6 to TRBJ2-7, with TRBD2 matching over 13 bases. CDR3 length: 15 amino acids. V was pared by 6 bases and J by 6 bases, with 8 bases of the junction left unmatched. Germline CDR1 is MNHNY and CDR2 is SVGAGI (reference sequence). CDR3 DNA: TGTGCCAGCAGCACCGGGACTAGCGGGATGGCCGAGCAGTACTTC. This sequence encodes CASSTGTSGMAEQYF.

In this sample, this clone turned up once. V is TRBV27 and J is TRBJ1-6, with 7 bases identical to TRBD1. CDR1 is MNHEY, CDR2 SMNVEV, per germline (reference sequence). The CDR3 loop spans 16 amino acids. The trim removed 4 bases at V and 1 base at J, leaving 4 bases unmatched. The DNA of the CDR3 is TGTGCCAGCAGTTCCAGGGGGATTTCCTATAATTCACCCCTCCACTTT. Translated, it gives CASSSRGISYNSPLHF.

The gene calls are TRBV19 and TRBJ2-3, with 11 bases aligning to TRBD2. The CDR3 loop spans 17 amino acids. Germline V lookup: CDR1 LNHDA, CDR2 SQIVND (reference sequence). J was trimmed by 5 bases and V by 3 bases; bases with no gene match: 10. The DNA of the CDR3 is TGTGCCAGTAGTATTGGCCTAGCGGGAGGAGGCGGAGATACGCAGTATTTT. Translated: CASSIGLAGGGGDTQYF.

The table lists this clone with a count of one. The chain has TRBV4-1 and TRBJ2-5; 7 nucleotides line up with TRBD2. Germline V CDR1 and CDR2: MGHRA, YSYEKL. CDR3 length: 14 amino acids. J was trimmed by 2 bases and V by 2 bases; bases with no gene match: 2. CDR3 sequence: CASSQQAGQETQYF. The CDR3 DNA reads TGCGCCAGCAGCCAACAAGCGGGACAAGAGACCCAGTACTTC.

The chain couples TRBV7-9 to TRBJ1-1; 8 bases line up with TRBD1. The CDR3 length is 16 residues. CDR1 is SEHNR, CDR2 FQNEAQ, per germline (reference sequence). Trimming removed 8 bases from V and 2 bases from J; junction bases left unmatched: 13. The CDR3 here is CASDASRDRINTEAFF. DNA of the CDR3: TGTGCCAGCGACGCCTCCAGGGACAGGATAAACACTGAAGCTTTCTTT.

Only a few counts were recorded for this clone. The chain employs TRBV30 and TRBJ1-5; 7 bases are a match to TRBD1. CDR1 is GTSNPN, CDR2 SVGIG, per germline (reference sequence). This CDR3 has 15 residues. Trimming at V came to 2 bases and at J to 6 bases, leaving 10 bases not matched to a gene. The CDR3 DNA follows: TGTGCCTGGAGTTATAGCGTAGGGGGCCCTCAGCCCCAGCATTTT. Amino acid sequence: CAWSYSVGGPQPQHF.

This clone showed up just a few times. This sample also contains other DNA sequences that code for the same CDR3. The chain recombines TRBV7-9 with TRBJ2-1; 12 bases align to TRBD2. Germline V gives CDR1 SEHNR, CDR2 FQNEAQ (reference sequence). V gave up 4 bases and J gave up 7 bases; unmatched junction bases: 5. This CDR3 spans 15 amino acids. DNA of the CDR3: TGTGCCAGCAGCTCTGGACTAGCGGGATATAATGAGCAGTTCTTC. Translation: CASSSGLAGYNEQFF.

This clone was seen only once. The V and J genes are TRBV3-1 (or the pseudogene TRBV3-2) and TRBJ2-1, with unresolved D. This CDR3 is 11 amino acids long. V was cut by 5 bases and J by 6 bases, with 5 bases left in between. Germline lookup yields CDR1 LGHDT and CDR2 YNNKEL (reference sequence). The DNA of the CDR3 is TGTGCCAGCAGCGAGAGCAATGAGCAGTTCTTC. Its translation: CASSESNEQFF.

The chain links TRBV2 to TRBJ2-3; 10 nucleotides match TRBD2. This CDR3 has 16 residues. From germline, CDR1 is SNHLY and CDR2 FYNNEI. Trimming at V came to 4 bases and at J to 2 bases, leaving 6 bases not matched to a gene. In DNA form, the CDR3 reads TGTGCCAGCAGTGCGGCTAGCGGGGGCTCCACAGATACGCAGTATTTT. Its translation is CASSAASGGSTDTQYF. Complete variable domain (other parts from reference TRBV2 and TRBJ2-3): EPEVTQTPSHQVTQMGQEVILRCVPISNHLYFYWYRQILGQKVEFLVSFYNNEISEKSEIFDDQFSVERPDGSNFTLKIRSTKLEDSAMYFCASSAASGGSTDTQYFGPGTRLTVL.

The V call is TRBV28, the J call TRBJ2-7; 15 bases are a match to TRBD2. Germline V lookup: CDR1 MDHEN, CDR2 SYDVKM. This CDR3 has 18 amino acids. V lost 5 bases and J lost 3; bases outside the gene matches: 11. The CDR3 here is CASSRGLAGGRSYYEQYF. In DNA, the CDR3 is TGTGCCAGCAGTCGAGGACTAGCGGGAGGGCGTTCCTACTACGAGCAGTACTTC.

The rearrangement joins TRBV7-5 to TRBJ1-5; TRBD1, the D gene given by the table, was not confirmed from the DNA. TRBV7-5 is designated a pseudogene. The CDR3 totals 16 residues. DNA of the CDR3: TGTGTCAGAAGGAGGGGGCCGGGACAGGGGTATCAGCCCCAGCATTTT. Translated: CVRRRGPGQGYQPQHF.

The V and J genes are TRBV15 and TRBJ2-5; possible D gene TRBD2, 7 bases. Looked up from germline, CDR1 is LNHNV and CDR2 is YYDKDF (reference sequence). Between the trimmed V and J ends, which lost 6 bases and 7 bases, there was a span of 12 bases. The CDR3 extends over 12 amino acids. In DNA form, the CDR3 reads TGTGCCACCAGTGGACTAGGGGGGACCCAGTACTTC. It encodes CATSGLGGTQYF.

CDR3 region: CASSLEPGQDTEAFF. CDR3 DNA: TGTGCCAGCAGCTTAGAACCGGGACAGGACACTGAAGCTTTCTTT. The chain combines TRBV5-4 with TRBJ1-1, with 8 nucleotides matching TRBD1. This CDR3 is 15 amino acids long. The germline CDR1 and CDR2 sequences are SGHNT and YYREEE (reference sequence). V shed 2 bases and J 3 bases; nucleotides not matched to a gene: 6.

The chain employs TRBV19 and TRBJ2-7; D gene uncertain. Germline V gene lookup returns CDR1 LNHDA and CDR2 SQIVND (reference sequence). Trimming removed 0 bases from V and 1 base from J, with 10 bases in between. This CDR3 comprises 15 residues. CDR3 region: CASSIDLGSSYEQYF. CDR3 DNA: TGTGCCAGTAGTATAGATCTTGGCAGTTCCTACGAGCAGTACTTC.

CDR3 in amino acids: CASSGTTNEQFF. Written as DNA, the CDR3 is TGTGCCAGCAGTGGGACTACCAATGAGCAGTTCTTC. J is TRBJ2-1 and V is TRBV6-2 or TRBV6-3; 7 bases match TRBD2. With 5 bases clipped from V and 6 bases from J, the junction kept 1 base outside the gene matches. Germline V gene sequence: CDR1 MNHEY, CDR2 SVGEGT. The CDR3 loop spans 12 amino acids.

This clone was seen a single time. This chain connects TRBV19 to TRBJ1-1; D is ambiguous. This CDR3 contains 15 residues. Trimming cost V 5 bases and J 1 base, with 14 bases left between them. Per germline, CDR1 LNHDA and CDR2 SQIVND (reference sequence). DNA for the CDR3: TGTGCCAGTAGTCCCCGACCCGGGTGGAACACTGAAGCTTTCTTT. Translated, it gives CASSPRPGWNTEAFF.

The chain links TRBV6-2 or TRBV6-3 to TRBJ1-2; possible D gene TRBD1, 6 bases. V was shortened by 2 bases and J by 7 bases, with 11 bases between the two germline ends. This CDR3 region has 13 residues. Germline V gene sequence: CDR1 MNHEY, CDR2 SVGEGT. The CDR3 spells CASSYATRGGYTF. The CDR3 bases are TGTGCCAGCAGTTACGCCACCAGGGGTGGCTACACCTTC.

Points on this clone: Its ends do not fully match the called genes, so a read error is possible. The gene calls are TRBV4-2 and TRBJ2-1; TRBD2 agrees at 14 bases. Germline-derived CDR1 and CDR2 are LGHNA and YNFKEQ. The CDR3 has 16 amino acids. CDR3 DNA sequence: TGTGCCAGCAACCAAGGGGGACTAGCGGGAGTCGGTGAGCAGTTCTTC. As protein: CASNQGGLAGVGEQFF.